Presented here are 10 T cell receptor beta chains from one specimen sequenced in a study of shared clonotypes between healthy human individuals. TCRdb's table, derived via immunoSEQ multiplex PCR, lists solely in-frame clones and lacks some. In the table there are 2 million to 2.5 million clones, 85% to 95% of which are singletons. Specimen: naive CD4+ T cells from PBMCs. The subset was: CD45RA+ positively selected. Receptors originate from a man between 18 and 29 years old in good health. Some clones in this sample may be carry-over from other donors' samples.

The J gene is TRBJ1-1, the V gene TRBV28; 7 bases line up with TRBD1. V shed 7 bases and J 5 bases; nucleotides not matched to a gene: 7. This CDR3 has 13 amino acids. Per germline, CDR1 MDHEN and CDR2 SYDVKM. CDR3: CASISGGRTEAFF. For the CDR3, the DNA is TGTGCCAGCATCTCAGGGGGTCGGACTGAAGCTTTCTTT.

This clone was recorded only once. The chain has TRBV7-7 and TRBJ2-1, with D possibly being TRBD2 (5 bases). CDR1 and CDR2 from the germline V gene are SSHAT and FNYEAQ (reference sequence). V lost 5 bases and J 0 bases, leaving 11 bases between the germline ends. The CDR3 has 15 amino acids. The CDR3 DNA follows: TGTGCCAGCAGCCTTCTGAGGGCCTCCTACAATGAGCAGTTCTTC. It specifies CASSLLRASYNEQFF.

For this clone: Other DNA sequences within the sample encode an identical CDR3. This chain links TRBV6-6 with TRBJ2-2; D is unresolved. V lost 0 bases and J 7 bases, leaving 3 bases between the germline ends. The length of the CDR3 is 12 residues. Germline CDR1 reads MNHNY; CDR2 reads SVGAGI (reference sequence). The CDR3 is CASSYSGGELFF. The CDR3 DNA follows: TGTGCCAGCAGTTACTCGGGCGGGGAGCTGTTTTTT.

The gene calls are TRBV30 and TRBJ1-6; D perhaps matches TRBD1 (5 bases). Deletions cut 0 bases from V and 10 bases from J, with 13 bases between. Germline assignment: CDR1 GTSNPN and CDR2 SVGIG (reference sequence). The CDR3 length is 14 residues. The CDR3 region is CAWSVAGGGSPLHF. CDR3 in DNA: TGTGCCTGGAGTGTCGCCGGGGGGGGATCACCCCTCCACTTT.

V is TRBV9 and J is TRBJ2-3; the D gene is possibly TRBD2 (5 bases). Trimming took off 4 bases at V and 9 bases at J, with 18 bases between the two ends. Germline V CDR1 and CDR2: SGDLS, YYNGEE. The CDR3 contains 14 residues. The CDR3 reads CASSPHVSEATQYF. The CDR3 bases are TGTGCCAGCAGCCCCCATGTTTCGGAGGCGACGCAGTATTTT.

The chain carries TRBV28 and TRBJ1-2, with 8 nucleotides matching TRBD1. This CDR3 contains 15 residues. J lost 4 bases, V lost 4 bases, and 8 bases had no gene match. In germline, CDR1 is MDHEN, CDR2 SYDVKM. The CDR3 loop is CASSSKGQAAYGYTF. DNA for the CDR3: TGTGCCAGCAGTTCCAAGGGACAGGCGGCCTATGGCTACACCTTC.

The chain recombines TRBV7-3 with TRBJ2-3; D is unclear. V lost 2 bases, J lost 4 bases, and 10 bases lay in between. CDR1 is SGHTA and CDR2 is FQGTGA in the germline V gene. CDR3 length: 14 amino acids. Here the CDR3 reads CASSLGVDPDTQYF. CDR3 in DNA: TGTGCCAGCAGCTTAGGGGTAGATCCAGATACGCAGTATTTT.

The rearrangement links TRBV6-1 to TRBJ2-5; 7 bases are a match to TRBD1. The CDR3 totals 18 residues. The germline V gene encodes CDR1 MNHNS and CDR2 SASEGT. Trimming took 1 base from V and 5 from J; bases not matched to a gene: 16. The CDR3 is CASSEVVRGSAVRETQYF. In nucleotides, the CDR3 is TGTGCCAGCAGTGAAGTTGTCAGGGGGTCTGCGGTGAGGGAGACCCAGTACTTC.

This clone was recorded once. This chain joins TRBV6-1 and TRBJ2-7, with D uncertain. Trimming took 2 bases from V and 9 from J, leaving 17 bases between them. Germline V gives CDR1 MNHNS, CDR2 SASEGT. The CDR3 has 14 residues. CDR3 region: CASSEYVGGVGQYF. The DNA of the CDR3 is TGTGCCAGCAGTGAATACGTCGGCGGAGTAGGGCAGTACTTC.

This clone was seen once. V gene TRBV7-9 combines with J gene TRBJ1-6; 11 nucleotides align to TRBD1. This CDR3 comprises 16 residues. Germline V gene sequence: CDR1 SEHNR, CDR2 FQNEAQ (reference sequence). J lost 6 bases, V lost 2 bases, and 3 bases had no gene match. The CDR3 bases are TGTGCCAGCAGCTTACTCGGACAGGGGGCTAATTCACCCCTCCACTTT. It codes for CASSLLGQGANSPLHF.